This is a list of T cell receptor beta chains from one sample in a study of human T cells and chemical hapten exposure. Each CDR3 protein is one row after TCRdb ran MiXCR on the RACE reads. The sample holds approximately 43,000 distinct CDR3 sequences, over 3.5% seen once. The specimen was whole blood, collected in connection with sensitization to the hapten diphenylcyclopropenone (DPC). These receptors originate from a man aged 45-65 years with alopecia areata. Some clones in this sample may be carry-over from other donors' samples. CDR3s include the opening cysteine and the closing phenylalanine or tryptophan. A D gene is named only where the DNA matches it firmly. Not all rows give a size; the values are once, few, many and, for expanded clones, a class.

TRBJ2-7 TRBV28 many 19 - TGTGCCAGCAGTTTATTTCGGTGGGGGACAACAACTGAGTCCTACGAGCAGTACTTC CASSLFRWGTTTESYEQYF
TRBJ2-2 TRBV3-1 many 12 - TGTGCCAGCAGCCAAATGGCCGGGGAGCTGTTTTTT CASSQMAGELFF
TRBJ1-2 TRBV4-2 many 14 - TGTGCCAGCAGCCAAGATGGGGCAGGCAATGGCTACACCTTC CASSQDGAGNGYTF
TRBJ2-1 TRBV11-2 many 15 - TGTGCCAGCAGCCTAAACGGGCTTTCCTACAATGAGCAGTTCTTC CASSLNGLSYNEQFF
TRBJ2-3 TRBV4-2 many 17 TRBD2 TGTGCCAGCAGCCAAGACGTACTAGCGGGAGATGGGGTGACGCAGTATTTT CASSQDVLAGDGVTQYF
TRBJ2-2 TRBV11-2 many 15 - TGTGCCAGCAGCTTAGATCTCCGGGACCTCGGGGAGCTGTTTTTT CASSLDLRDLGELFF
TRBJ2-7 TRBV6-1 many 14 - TGTGCCAGCAGTGCCGAGCGTGAATCCTACGAGCAGTACTTC CASSAERESYEQYF
TRBJ1-1 TRBV27 many 13 - TGTGCCAGCAGTTTTAACCCGAACACTGAAGCTTTCTTT CASSFNPNTEAFF
TRBJ2-1 TRBV5-1 many 14 TRBD1 TGCGCCAGCAGCTTGGGGGACAGTTACAATGAGCAGTTCTTC CASSLGDSYNEQFF
TRBJ2-7 TRBV10-1 many 12 - TGCGCCAGCAGTGGACAGTCCCTCGAGCAGTACTTC CASSGQSLEQYF
TRBJ1-2 TRBV29-1 many 13 TRBD1 TGCAGCGTTGAAGACCAGGGGGCCTATGGCTACACCTTC CSVEDQGAYGYTF
TRBJ1-1 TRBV18 many 15 - TGTGCCAGCTCACCACTAACAGGGATAGACACTGAAGCTTTCTTT CASSPLTGIDTEAFF
TRBJ1-2 TRBV12-3/TRBV12-4 many 15 - TGTGCCAGCAGTTTAAGGGACACCCCGGCGGGCGGCTACACCTTC CASSLRDTPAGGYTF
TRBJ1-3 TRBV7-8 many 19 - TGTGCCAGCAGCTTTTTTATTAGTGGGGGGACATACTCTGGAAACACCATATATTTT CASSFFISGGTYSGNTIYF
TRBJ2-3 TRBV29-1 - 13 TRBD1 TGCAGCGGAGTACAGGGGTGGACAGATACGCAGTATTTT CSGVQGWTDTQYF
TRBJ1-1 TRBV10-2 many 11 - TGCGCCAGCAGTGAGGTGACTGAAGCTTTCTTT CASSEVTEAFF
TRBJ1-5 TRBV5-1 many 15 - TGCGCCAGCAGCTTGGACACAGGCCAAAATCAGCCCCAGCATTTT CASSLDTGQNQPQHF
TRBJ2-1 TRBV20-1 many 14 - TGCAGTGCTAGAGCCGCCTGGCGCGGGAATGAGCAGTTCTTC CSARAAWRGNEQFF
TRBJ2-1 TRBV29-1 many 14 - TGCAGCGGGTCAACAGGGACCTCTTACAATGAGCAGTTCTTC CSGSTGTSYNEQFF
TRBJ1-5 TRBV10-3 many 14 - TGTGCCATCAGTGGGGTGGGGGGCAATCAGCCCCAGCATTTT CAISGVGGNQPQHF
TRBJ1-5 TRBV6-5 many 13 - TGTGCCAGCAGACTAGGGTTGTATCAGCCCCAGCATTTT CASRLGLYQPQHF
TRBJ1-2 TRBV6-1 many 13 - TGTGCCAGCAGTGAACCAGGGCGTAGGGGCTACACCTTC CASSEPGRRGYTF
TRBJ1-1 TRBV7-6 many 16 TRBD1 TGTGCCAGCAGCCTGAGAGGGGACAGGGCGAACACTGAAGCTTTCTTT CASSLRGDRANTEAFF
TRBJ2-1 TRBV5-1 many 18 TRBD2 TGCGCCAGCAGCATGGGCCTACTAGCGGGAGGGTGGATCGATGAGCAGTTCTTC CASSMGLLAGGWIDEQFF
TRBJ2-7 TRBV10-3 few 12 TRBD1 TGTGCCATCAAACCGGGACAGAACGAGCAGTACTTC CAIKPGQNEQYF
TRBJ1-5 TRBV20-1 few 13 - TGCAGTGCTGGGGCAGCAGCGAATCAGCCCCAGCATTTT CSAGAAANQPQHF
TRBJ2-2 TRBV5-1 many 19 TRBD1 TGCGCCAGCAGTCTCCCCTCCGATGGACAGGGCGTGAACACCGGGGAGCTGTTTTTT CASSLPSDGQGVNTGELFF
TRBJ2-7 TRBV10-3 many 12 TRBD1 TGTGCCATCAGTGGGGACAGCTACGAGCAGTACTTC CAISGDSYEQYF